The T cell receptor beta chain described here comes from a study of blood T cell repertoires in COVID-19 (dated by TCRdb to between 2020 and 2021). Background on the whole study: Samples from collaborators originated in the United States, Italy and Spain and spanned both the acute and convalescent phases of COVID-19. The prospective study material was composed of cDNA or gDNA derived from T cells, B-cell-depleted T cells, or PBMCs. Subjects who had been exposed to COVID-19, were actively infected with it, or had recovered from it provided the deeply sampled blood TCRbeta repertoires that made up the dataset. The repertoires were made available in a free public database intended to serve as a resource for research on the immune response to SARS-CoV-2. The samples were drawn from two sources: the first 160 participants of the ongoing ImmuneRACE study, and 1,254 subjects contributed by 6 global collaborators. Sample metadata almost always included a de-identified subject ID, COVID-19 status, age in years and sex. Where available, HLA class I and class II types were obtained from metadata supplied by the sample provider rather than from assay-based typing.

The V end gives up 0 bases and the J end 1 base, leaving 7 bases in the junction not matched to a gene. The CDR3 runs 17 amino acids, cysteine and phenylalanine included. The only DNA kept is the CDR3, 51 bases in frame from the first base. The germline V gene encodes CDR1 GTSNPN and CDR2 SVGIG (reference sequence). Findings and caveats that apply to the study as a whole: Clinical and demographic metadata were provided uncurated, with the amount varying by source and participant.

TCRbeta CDR3 regions were amplified from genomic DNA using the immunoSEQ Assay, a bias-controlled multiplex PCR. The paper's processing steps were these. Nucleated cell counts per sample were estimated from amplification of reference gene primers within the assay. To quantify the absolute abundance of each unique TCRbeta CDR3 rearrangement, sequence reads were collapsed and filtered. For each sample, productive Simpson clonality was calculated by taking the square root of Simpson's diversity index across productive rearrangements. Held by TCRdb, this immuneACCESS table contains in-frame sequences only and omits some clones. Under half of the omission traces to an unresolved V gene where checked; the cause of the rest is unknown. That table supplies the V and J calls and clone size; D and trimming were determined from the DNA. For this sample the table gives some 320,000 clones, of which 80% to 90% were detected only once. 7.8% of the sample belongs to the ten largest clones.

Another Seattle source contributed samples from volunteer blood donors who had recovered from COVID-19. Collaborating institutions collected whole blood in K2EDTA tubes following their own protocols. For TCRbeta analysis, collaborators shipped samples as frozen whole blood, isolated PBMCs, or DNA extracted from either of those sample types. A note on this clone: Its binding antigen is unknown. Qualities for individual bases were not recorded, and no much larger clone is one base off.

The receptor comes from a woman aged 45-60 years who had recovered from COVID-19. Sequencing was performed on peripheral blood. The chain is assembled from TRBV30 and TRBJ1-5, and 9 junctional nucleotides match TRBD1. Here is the DNA: TGTGCCTGGAGTGTACGACAGGGGGAGCGAAGCAATCAGCCCCAGCATTTT. Translated, this is CAWSVRQGERSNQPQHF. The CDR3, completed at both ends by the reference TRBV30 and TRBJ1-5 genes, gives the full variable domain SQTIHQWPATLVQPVGSPLSLECTVEGTSNPNLYWYRQAAGRGLQLLFYSVGIGQISSEVPQNLSASRPQDRQFILSSKKLLLSDSGFYLCAWSVRQGERSNQPQHFGDGTRLSIL.